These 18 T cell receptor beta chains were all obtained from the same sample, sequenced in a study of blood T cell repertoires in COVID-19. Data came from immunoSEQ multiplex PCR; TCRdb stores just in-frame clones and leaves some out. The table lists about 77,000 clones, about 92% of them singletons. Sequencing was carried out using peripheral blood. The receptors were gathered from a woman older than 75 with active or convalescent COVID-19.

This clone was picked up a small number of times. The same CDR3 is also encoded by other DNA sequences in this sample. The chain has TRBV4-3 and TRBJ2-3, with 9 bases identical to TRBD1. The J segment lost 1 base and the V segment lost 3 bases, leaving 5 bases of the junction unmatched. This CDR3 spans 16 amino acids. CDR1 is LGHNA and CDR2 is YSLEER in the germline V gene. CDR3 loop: CASSQERTGGTDTQYF. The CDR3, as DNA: TGCGCCAGCAGCCAGGAGAGGACAGGGGGCACAGATACGCAGTATTTT.

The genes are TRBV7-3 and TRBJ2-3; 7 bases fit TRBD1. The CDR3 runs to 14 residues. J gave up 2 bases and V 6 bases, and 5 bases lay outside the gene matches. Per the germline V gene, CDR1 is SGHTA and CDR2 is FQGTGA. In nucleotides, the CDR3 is TGTGCCAGCAGTTTGACAGGGAACACAGATACGCAGTATTTT. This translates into CASSLTGNTDTQYF.

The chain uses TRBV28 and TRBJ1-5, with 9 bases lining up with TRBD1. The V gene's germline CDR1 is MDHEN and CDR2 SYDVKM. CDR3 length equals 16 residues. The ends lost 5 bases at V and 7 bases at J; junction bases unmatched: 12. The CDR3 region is CASSPQGARGRQPQHF. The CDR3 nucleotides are TGTGCCAGCAGTCCACAGGGGGCGCGGGGAAGACAGCCCCAGCATTTT.

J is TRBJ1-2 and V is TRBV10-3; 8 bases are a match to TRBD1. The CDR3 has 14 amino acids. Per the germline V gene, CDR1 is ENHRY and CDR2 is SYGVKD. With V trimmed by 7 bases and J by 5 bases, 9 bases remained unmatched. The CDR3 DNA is TGTGCCATCAACTCGGGGCAGGGGGCGTATGGCTACACCTTC. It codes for CAINSGQGAYGYTF.

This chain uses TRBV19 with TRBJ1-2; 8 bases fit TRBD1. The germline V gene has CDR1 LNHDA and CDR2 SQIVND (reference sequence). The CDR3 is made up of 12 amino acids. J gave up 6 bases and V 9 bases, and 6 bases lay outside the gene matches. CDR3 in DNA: TGTGCCAGCGGGGACAGGTATGATGGCTACACCTTC. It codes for CASGDRYDGYTF.

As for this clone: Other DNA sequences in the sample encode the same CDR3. CDR3 DNA sequence: TGTGCCAGCAGCTTTACCGGGGGCACTGAAGCTTTCTTT. It encodes CASSFTGGTEAFF. The chain combines TRBV7-2 with TRBJ1-1; weak D call: TRBD1 (5 bases). Deletions cut 3 bases from V and 4 bases from J, with 9 bases between. The CDR3 consists of 13 residues. CDR1 is SGHTA and CDR2 is FQGNSA in the germline V gene.

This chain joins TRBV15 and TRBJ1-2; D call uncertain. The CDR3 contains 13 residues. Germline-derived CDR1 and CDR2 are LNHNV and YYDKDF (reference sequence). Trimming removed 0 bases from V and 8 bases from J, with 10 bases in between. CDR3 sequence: CATSREHGGGYTF. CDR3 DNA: TGTGCCACCAGCAGAGAGCACGGCGGGGGCTACACCTTC.

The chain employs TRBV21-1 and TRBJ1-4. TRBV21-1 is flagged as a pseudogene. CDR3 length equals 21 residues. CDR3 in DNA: TGTGCCAGCAGCAAAAAGGACCAGGGAGGGACCCGCCCTGTTAATAATGAAAAACTGTTTTTT. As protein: CASSKKDQGGTRPVNNEKLFF.

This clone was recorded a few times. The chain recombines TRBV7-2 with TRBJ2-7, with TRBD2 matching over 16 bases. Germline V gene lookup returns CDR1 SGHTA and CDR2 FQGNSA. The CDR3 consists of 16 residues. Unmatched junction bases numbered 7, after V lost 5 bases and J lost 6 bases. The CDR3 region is CASSTGTSGGAGEQYF. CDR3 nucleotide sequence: TGTGCCAGCAGCACCGGGACTAGCGGGGGGGCCGGCGAGCAGTACTTC.

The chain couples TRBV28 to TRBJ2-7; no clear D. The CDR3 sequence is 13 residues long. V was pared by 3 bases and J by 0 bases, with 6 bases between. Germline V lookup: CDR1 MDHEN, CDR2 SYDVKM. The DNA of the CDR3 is TGTGCCAGCAGTTTGGAGAGCTCCTACGAGCAGTACTTC. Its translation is CASSLESSYEQYF. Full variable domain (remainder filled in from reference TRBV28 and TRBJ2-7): DVKVTQSSRYLVKRTGEKVFLECVQDMDHENMFWYRQDPGLGLRLIYFSYDVKMKEKGDIPEGYSVSREKKERFSLILESASTNQTSMYLCASSLESSYEQYFGPGTRLTVT.

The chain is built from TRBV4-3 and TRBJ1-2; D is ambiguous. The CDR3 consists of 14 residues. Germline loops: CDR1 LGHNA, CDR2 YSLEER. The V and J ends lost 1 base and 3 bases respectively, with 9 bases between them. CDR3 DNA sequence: TGCGCCAGCAGCCAAGTGCGGTTCGACTATGGCTACACCTTC. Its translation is CASSQVRFDYGYTF.

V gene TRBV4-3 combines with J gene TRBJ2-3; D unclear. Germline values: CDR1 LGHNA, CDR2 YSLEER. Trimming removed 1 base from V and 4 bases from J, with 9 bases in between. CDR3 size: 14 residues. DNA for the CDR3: TGCGCCAGCAGCCAAGGCGGTGCCCCAGATACGCAGTATTTT. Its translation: CASSQGGAPDTQYF.

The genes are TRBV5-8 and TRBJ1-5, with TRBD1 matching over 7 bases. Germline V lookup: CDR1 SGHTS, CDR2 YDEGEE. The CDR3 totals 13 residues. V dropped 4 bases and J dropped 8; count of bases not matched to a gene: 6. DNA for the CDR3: TGTGCCAGCAGCCCACAGGGGTTCAAGCCCCAGCATTTT. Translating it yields CASSPQGFKPQHF.

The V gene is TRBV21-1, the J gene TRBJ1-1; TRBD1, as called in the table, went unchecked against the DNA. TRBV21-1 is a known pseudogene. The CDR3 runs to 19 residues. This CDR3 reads CASSKIPGGCSPAATEAFF. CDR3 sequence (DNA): TGTGCCAGCAGCAAAATCCCAGGGGGCTGCTCCCCGGCGGCGACTGAAGCTTTCTTT.

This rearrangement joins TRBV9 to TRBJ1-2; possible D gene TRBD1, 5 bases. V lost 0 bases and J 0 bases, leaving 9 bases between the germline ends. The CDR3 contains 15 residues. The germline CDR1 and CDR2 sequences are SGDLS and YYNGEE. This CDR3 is CASSVGPGPNYGYTF. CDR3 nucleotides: TGTGCCAGCAGCGTAGGCCCAGGGCCTAACTATGGCTACACCTTC.

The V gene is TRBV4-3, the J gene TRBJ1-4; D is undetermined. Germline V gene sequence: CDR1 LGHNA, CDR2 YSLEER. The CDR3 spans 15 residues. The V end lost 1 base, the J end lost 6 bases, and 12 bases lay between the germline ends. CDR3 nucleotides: TGCGCCAGCAGCCAAGGACTTTCGGATTATGAAAAACTGTTTTTT. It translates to CASSQGLSDYEKLFF.

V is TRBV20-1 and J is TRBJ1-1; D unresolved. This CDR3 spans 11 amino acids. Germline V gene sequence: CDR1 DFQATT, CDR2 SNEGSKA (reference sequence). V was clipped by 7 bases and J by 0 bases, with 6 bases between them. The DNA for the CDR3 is TGCAGTGGAAGAGTGAACACTGAAGCTTTCTTT. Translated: CSGRVNTEAFF.

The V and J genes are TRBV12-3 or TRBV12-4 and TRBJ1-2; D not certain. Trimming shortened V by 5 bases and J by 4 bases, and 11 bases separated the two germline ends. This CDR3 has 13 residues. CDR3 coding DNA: TGTGCCAGCAGTCCATCGGGGAGCTATGGCTACACCTTC. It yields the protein CASSPSGSYGYTF.